This TCR beta chain was recorded in a study of T cell responses to AZD1222 COVID-19 vaccine. For this clone: The target antigen is unknown.

Clones were sequenced by immunoSEQ multiplex PCR, and TCRdb holds only the in-frame ones, with some missing. This sample has about 140,000 clones, with roughly 90% found just once. Findings of the study overall: The peak T cell response came first, and repertoires were sampled only after it. Reportedly, nearly half of unique spike TCRs recognized epitopes outside B.1.351/B.1.1.7 mutations. Baseline serology detected seropositivity in only a handful of AZD1222 recipients. A mostly white British donor set with more females was recruited, and clonal diversity was possibly underestimated.

This receptor was taken from an adult in good health. This specimen was peripheral blood, taken on day 0 of AZD1222 vaccination.

In DNA form, the CDR3 reads TGTGCCAGCAGCTCAGGGACGGTTGCTAACTATGGCTACACCTTC. Amino acid sequence: CASSSGTVANYGYTF. The V call is TRBV11-1, the J call TRBJ1-2, with D possibly TRBD1 on 5 matching bases. This CDR3 comprises 15 residues. Germline assignment: CDR1 SGHAT and CDR2 FQDESV (reference sequence). The V and J ends lost 4 bases and 0 bases respectively, with 12 bases between them.